This T cell receptor (beta chain) was retrieved from a study of T-cell reconstitution after alpha-beta-depleted transplantation in children. This clonotype occurred a few times. The authors prepared the TCRbeta library with unique molecular identifiers. TCRdb fed the PCR reads into MiXCR, producing one record per CDR3 protein. This sample has some 640,000 distinct CDR3 sequences, with roughly 15% found just once. The CDR3 totals 12 residues. V shed 6 bases and J shed 8 bases, with 11 bases lying between them. The TCR comes from a human donor who donated a stem cell graft to a child with acute myeloid leukemia. The sample consisted of PBMCs from the stem cell graft donor, taken from the stem cell graft. The rearrangement links TRBV12-3 or TRBV12-4 to TRBJ2-1, with D hard to call. DNA of the CDR3: TGTGCCAGCAGCCCGTGGATGGATGAGCAGTTCTTC. Protein product: CASSPWMDEQFF.